This T cell receptor (beta chain) stems from a study of shared clonotypes between healthy human individuals. General observations from the study: The naive CD4 repertoires of several donors were compared, and around 4.7% of clonotypes were shared. Generally, estimated richness proved larger in naive subsets than it did in memory subsets.

Points on this clone: Its antigen is currently unknown.

In the original processing: Because ImmunoSEQ provided only junction sequences with no quality scores, the filtering differed. Produced via immunoSEQ multiplex PCR; TCRdb's table is partial and in-frame only. V and J calls and clone size are those listed in that table; D and trimming were worked out from the DNA. The data show about 2.4 million clones, more than 80% seen once. The ends were cut back, 7 bases at V and 5 bases at J, with 14 bases in the middle. The CDR3 length is 12 residues. The germline CDR1 and CDR2 sequences are SQVTM and ANQGSEA. This rearrangement joins TRBV29-1 to TRBJ2-5, with D perhaps TRBD1 or TRBD2 (5 bases each). The source material was naive CD4+ T cells sorted from blood. Regarding subset: CD45RA+ positively selected. This clonotype was obtained from a man in his late teens or twenties in good health. The CDR3 DNA reads TGCAGCGCCGAGGGCAGGGACGAGACCCAGTACTTC. This sequence encodes CSAEGRDETQYF.